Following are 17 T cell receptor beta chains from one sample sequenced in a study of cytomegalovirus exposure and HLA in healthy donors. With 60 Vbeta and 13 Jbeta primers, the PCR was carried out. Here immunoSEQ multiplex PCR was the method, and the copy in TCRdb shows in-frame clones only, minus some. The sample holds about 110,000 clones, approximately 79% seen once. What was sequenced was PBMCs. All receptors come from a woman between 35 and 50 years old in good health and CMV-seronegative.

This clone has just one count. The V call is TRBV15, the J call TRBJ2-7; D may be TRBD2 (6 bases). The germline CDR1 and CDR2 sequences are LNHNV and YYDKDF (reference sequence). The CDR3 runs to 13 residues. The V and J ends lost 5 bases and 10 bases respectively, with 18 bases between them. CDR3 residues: CATSSLRAGGQYF. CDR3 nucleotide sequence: TGTGCCACCAGCTCCCTACGGGCCGGGGGACAGTACTTC.

CDR3 DNA sequence: TGTGCCAGCAGTTTAATATGGACAGGACGAGAACAGCCCCAGCATTTT. It encodes CASSLIWTGREQPQHF. The V and J genes are TRBV28 and TRBJ1-5, with 7 bases matching TRBD1. V lost 2 bases, J lost 7 bases, and 11 bases stayed unmatched. This CDR3 is 16 amino acids long. CDR1 and CDR2 from the germline V gene are MDHEN and SYDVKM.

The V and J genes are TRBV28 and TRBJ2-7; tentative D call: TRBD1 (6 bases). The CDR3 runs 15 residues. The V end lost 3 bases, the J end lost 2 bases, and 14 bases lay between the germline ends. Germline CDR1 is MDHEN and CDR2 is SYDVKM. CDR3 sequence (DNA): TGTGCCAGCAGTTTCGGGGACACGAACCCCTACGAGCAGTACTTC. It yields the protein CASSFGDTNPYEQYF.

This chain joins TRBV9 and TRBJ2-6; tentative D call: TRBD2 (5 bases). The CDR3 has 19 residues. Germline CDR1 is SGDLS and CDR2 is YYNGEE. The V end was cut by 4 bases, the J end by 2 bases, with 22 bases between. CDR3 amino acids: CASSPREGDHGTGANVLTF. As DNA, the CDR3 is TGTGCCAGCAGCCCTCGGGAAGGCGATCATGGAACTGGGGCCAACGTCCTGACTTTC.

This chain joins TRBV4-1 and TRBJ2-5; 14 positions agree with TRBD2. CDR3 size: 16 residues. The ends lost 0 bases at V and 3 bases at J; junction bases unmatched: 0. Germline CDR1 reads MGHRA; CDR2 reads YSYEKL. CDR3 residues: CASSQEGLAGEETQYF. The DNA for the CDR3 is TGCGCCAGCAGCCAAGAGGGACTAGCGGGGGAAGAGACCCAGTACTTC.

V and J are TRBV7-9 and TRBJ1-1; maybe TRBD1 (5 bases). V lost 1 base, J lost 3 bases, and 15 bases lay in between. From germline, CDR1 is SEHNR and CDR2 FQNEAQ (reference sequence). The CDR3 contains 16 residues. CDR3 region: CASSLGQGRKDTEAFF. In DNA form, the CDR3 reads TGTGCCAGCAGCTTAGGTCAGGGTAGGAAGGACACTGAAGCTTTCTTT.

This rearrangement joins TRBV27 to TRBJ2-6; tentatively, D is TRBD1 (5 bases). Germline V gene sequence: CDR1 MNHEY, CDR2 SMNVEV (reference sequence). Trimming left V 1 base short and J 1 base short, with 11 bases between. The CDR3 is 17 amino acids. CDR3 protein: CASSLWQGRSGANVLTF. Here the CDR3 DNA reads TGTGCCAGCAGTTTATGGCAGGGCCGGTCTGGGGCCAACGTCCTGACTTTC.

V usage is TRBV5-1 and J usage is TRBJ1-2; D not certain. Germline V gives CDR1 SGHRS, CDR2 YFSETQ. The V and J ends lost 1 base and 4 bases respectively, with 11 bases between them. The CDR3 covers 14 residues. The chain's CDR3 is CASSLSSAGYGYTF. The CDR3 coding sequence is TGCGCCAGCAGCTTGAGCTCCGCAGGCTATGGCTACACCTTC.

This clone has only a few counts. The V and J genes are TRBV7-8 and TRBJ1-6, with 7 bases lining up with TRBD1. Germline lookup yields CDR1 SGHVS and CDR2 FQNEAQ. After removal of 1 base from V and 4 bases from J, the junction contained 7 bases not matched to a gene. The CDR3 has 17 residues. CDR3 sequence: CASSLVGGRNYNSPLHF. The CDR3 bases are TGTGCCAGCAGCTTAGTAGGGGGCAGGAATTATAATTCACCCCTCCACTTT.

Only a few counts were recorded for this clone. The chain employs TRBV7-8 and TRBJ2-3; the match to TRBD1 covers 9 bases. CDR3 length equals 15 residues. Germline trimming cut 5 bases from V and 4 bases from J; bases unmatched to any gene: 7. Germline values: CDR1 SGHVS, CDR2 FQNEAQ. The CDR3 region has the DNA TGTGCCAGCAGCGAAGGACAGGGGAGGCCAGATACGCAGTATTTT. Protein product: CASSEGQGRPDTQYF.

The CDR3 nucleotides read TGTGCCAGCAGCACCCTTGCCGGGAGTGGGGAGCTGTTTTTT. Encoded protein: CASSTLAGSGELFF. The chain links TRBV7-9 to TRBJ2-2, with D maybe TRBD2 (6 bases). Germline V gene sequence: CDR1 SEHNR, CDR2 FQNEAQ (reference sequence). V dropped 5 bases and J dropped 8 bases, with 15 bases sitting between them. This CDR3 has 14 residues.

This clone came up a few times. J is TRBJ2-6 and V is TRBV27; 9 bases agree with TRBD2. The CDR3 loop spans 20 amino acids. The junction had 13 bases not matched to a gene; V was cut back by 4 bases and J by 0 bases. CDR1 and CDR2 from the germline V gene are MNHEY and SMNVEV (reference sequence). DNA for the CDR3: TGTGCCAGCAGTTATTTACGGTGGACTAGCGCCTCCTCTGGGGCCAACGTCCTGACTTTC. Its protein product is CASSYLRWTSASSGANVLTF.

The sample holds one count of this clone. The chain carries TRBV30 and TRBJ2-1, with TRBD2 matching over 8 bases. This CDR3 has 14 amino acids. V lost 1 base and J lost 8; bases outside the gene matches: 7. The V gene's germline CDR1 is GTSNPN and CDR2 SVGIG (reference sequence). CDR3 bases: TGTGCCTGGAGTGCCGGACTAGCTCGGGATGAGCAGTTCTTC. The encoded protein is CAWSAGLARDEQFF.

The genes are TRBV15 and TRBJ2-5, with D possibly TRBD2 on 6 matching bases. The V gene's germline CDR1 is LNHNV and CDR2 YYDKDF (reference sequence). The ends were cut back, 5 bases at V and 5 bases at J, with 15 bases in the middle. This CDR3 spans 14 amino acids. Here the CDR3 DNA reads TGTGCCACCAGCTGGGGGGTAGTGGGGGAGACCCAGTACTTC. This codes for CATSWGVVGETQYF.

CDR3: CSVGRGFIDTEAFF. CDR3 nucleotide sequence: TGCAGCGTTGGTAGGGGATTCATTGACACTGAAGCTTTCTTT. This chain links TRBV29-1 with TRBJ1-1, with TRBD1 as a possible D gene (5 bases). Trimming shortened V by 4 bases and J by 3 bases, and 15 bases separated the two germline ends. CDR3 length: 14 residues. Germline-derived CDR1 and CDR2 are SQVTM and ANQGSEA.

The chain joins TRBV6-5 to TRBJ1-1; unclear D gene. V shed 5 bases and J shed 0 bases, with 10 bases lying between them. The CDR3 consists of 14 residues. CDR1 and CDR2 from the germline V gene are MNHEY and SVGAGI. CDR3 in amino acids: CASSSTFLNTEAFF. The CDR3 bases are TGTGCCAGCAGTAGCACTTTCTTGAACACTGAAGCTTTCTTT.

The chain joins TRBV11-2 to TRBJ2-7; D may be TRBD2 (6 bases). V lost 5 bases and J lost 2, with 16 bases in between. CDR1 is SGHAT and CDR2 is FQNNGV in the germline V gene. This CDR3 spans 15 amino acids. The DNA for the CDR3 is TGTGCCAGCAGCCAGGCGGCGGGGCTGCCCTACGAGCAGTACTTC. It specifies CASSQAAGLPYEQYF.